The rows below give T cell receptor beta chains drawn from one sample of a study of blood T cell repertoires in COVID-19. The method was immunoSEQ multiplex PCR; TCRdb's version includes in-frame clones alone and lacks a portion of them. The sample shows some 110,000 clones, 65% to 85% of them seen only once. The sequencing sample was made of peripheral blood. The receptors originated from a woman in her 70s with acute or convalescent COVID-19. Each CDR3 is given with its conserved first and last residue. D genes are given only for firm matches. A clone size is listed for some rows: how often the clone was seen (once, few, many), or a class if it is expanded.

TRBV6-5	NA	NA	TRBJ2-1	CASGPGGNYNEQFF	TGTGCCAGCGGGCCAGGGGGGAACTACAATGAGCAGTTCTTC
TRBV27	NA	NA	TRBJ2-5	CASRSHGGNQETQYF	TGTGCCAGCAGATCCCACGGCGGGAACCAAGAGACCCAGTACTTC
TRBV3-1/TRBV3-2	NA	NA	TRBJ2-1	CASSQGGSPAGQFF	TGTGCCAGCAGCCAAGGCGGTAGTCCGGCTGGCCAGTTCTTC
TRBV5-1	TRBD1	NA	TRBJ2-7	CASSPGTGVYEQYF	TGCGCCAGCAGCCCCGGGACAGGGGTCTACGAGCAGTACTTC
TRBV6-1	NA	NA	TRBJ1-2	CASTRGSNYGYTF	TGTGCCAGCACTCGAGGCTCTAACTATGGCTACACCTTC
TRBV9	TRBD2	NA	TRBJ2-2	CASTLAGATGELFF	TGTGCCAGCACCCTAGCGGGGGCCACCGGGGAGCTGTTTTTT
TRBV9	NA	few	TRBJ1-6	CASSGSTGWGNSPLHF	TGTGCCAGCAGCGGATCGACAGGCTGGGGTAATTCACCCCTCCACTTT
TRBV12-3/TRBV12-4	NA	few	TRBJ1-5	CASSSVGQPQHF	TGTGCCAGCAGTTCCGTGGGCCAGCCCCAGCATTTT
TRBV5-4	TRBD1	NA	TRBJ1-6	CASSFPMGQGNSPLHF	TGTGCCAGCAGTTTCCCGATGGGACAGGGGAATTCACCCCTCCACTTT
TRBV24-1	TRBD1	NA	TRBJ2-3	CATSDLLGSGQHTQYF	TGTGCCACCAGTGATTTGCTGGGCTCGGGACAGCATACGCAGTATTTT
TRBV4-1	NA	NA	TRBJ1-1	CASSQTTNTEAFF	TGCGCCAGCAGCCAAACTACGAACACTGAAGCTTTCTTT
TRBV18	NA	NA	TRBJ1-4	CASSPGGAWEKLFF	TGTGCCAGCTCACCGGGAGGCGCATGGGAAAAACTGTTTTTT
TRBV24-1	NA	NA	TRBJ2-5	CATSVPGQETQYF	TGTGCCACCAGTGTGCCCGGTCAAGAGACCCAGTACTTC
TRBV11-2	NA	NA	TRBJ2-1	CASSYRGSGIDNEQFF	TGTGCCAGCAGCTACCGGGGGAGTGGGATAGACAATGAGCAGTTCTTC
TRBV5-1	TRBD1	NA	TRBJ2-5	CASSKTPGQLQETQYF	TGCGCCAGCAGTAAGACACCGGGACAGCTGCAAGAGACCCAGTACTTC
TRBV19	NA	NA	TRBJ2-1	CASSVPPTSQQFF	TGTGCCAGTAGTGTCCCCCCGACTAGTCAGCAGTTCTTC
TRBV9	TRBD1	NA	TRBJ2-7	CASSVSGTVIYEQYF	TGTGCCAGCAGCGTCTCCGGGACAGTGATCTACGAGCAGTACTTC
TRBV7-8	TRBD2	NA	TRBJ2-1	CASSLAYRTSGSRGEQFF	TGTGCCAGCAGCTTAGCGTATCGGACTAGCGGGAGTCGAGGTGAGCAGTTCTTC
TRBV7-7	TRBD1	NA	TRBJ2-5	CASSLRASGQGGETQYF	TGTGCCAGCAGCTTAAGGGCCTCGGGACAGGGAGGGGAGACCCAGTACTTC
TRBV18	NA	NA	TRBJ1-5	CASSPQTGDSNQPQHF	TGTGCCAGCTCACCCCAGACAGGAGATAGCAATCAGCCCCAGCATTTT
TRBV5-1	TRBD2	NA	TRBJ2-2	CASGRVAGVETGELFF	TGCGCCAGCGGGAGGGTAGCGGGAGTCGAGACCGGGGAGCTGTTTTTT
TRBV2	NA	NA	TRBJ2-1	CASSTTRYNEQFF	TGTGCCAGCAGCACGACACGGTACAATGAGCAGTTCTTC
TRBV18	NA	NA	TRBJ2-7	CASSPETVAYEQYF	TGTGCCAGCTCACCAGAGACAGTTGCCTACGAGCAGTACTTC
TRBV28	NA	NA	TRBJ2-7	CASSLFTTGYYEQYF	TGTGCCAGCAGTTTATTCACGACGGGGTACTACGAGCAGTACTTC
TRBV6-5	NA	once	TRBJ1-1	CASSRRGRDTEAFF	TGTGCCAGCAGCCGGCGTGGTCGGGACACTGAAGCTTTCTTT
TRBV4-1	TRBD2	NA	TRBJ2-1	CASSPGGSYNEQFF	TGCGCCAGCAGCCCGGGGGGATCCTACAATGAGCAGTTCTTC
TRBV11-2	NA	NA	TRBJ2-1	CASSPSPNEQFF	TGTGCCAGCAGCCCGAGCCCCAATGAGCAGTTCTTC
TRBV29-1	TRBD1	NA	TRBJ1-2	CSVATGDLYGYTF	TGCAGCGTGGCCACAGGGGACCTCTATGGCTACACCTTC
TRBV7-8	TRBD2	once	TRBJ2-1	CASSLGAGGIDNEQFF	TGTGCCAGCAGCTTAGGGGCGGGAGGGATCGACAATGAGCAGTTCTTC
TRBV5-1	NA	once	TRBJ2-2	CASSLGGQNTGELFF	TGCGCCAGCAGCTTGGGGGGACAGAACACCGGGGAGCTGTTTTTT
TRBV3-1/TRBV3-2	NA	NA	TRBJ1-1	CASSQSPPNTEAFF	TGTGCCAGCAGCCAGAGTCCCCCGAACACTGAAGCTTTCTTT
TRBV29-1	NA	NA	TRBJ1-1	CSASRGNTEAFF	TGCAGCGCCAGCAGGGGGAACACTGAAGCTTTCTTT
TRBV9	NA	NA	TRBJ1-1	CASSPRGAGKAFF	TGTGCCAGCAGCCCCCGGGGGGCAGGGAAAGCTTTCTTT
TRBV5-1	NA	NA	TRBJ1-1	CASSLARGASGGTEAFF	TGCGCCAGCAGCTTGGCCCGGGGGGCCTCTGGGGGCACTGAAGCTTTCTTT
TRBV1	NA	NA	TRBJ2-2	CTNPGLAGGQITGELFF	TGCACCAACCCGGGACTAGCGGGAGGGCAGATCACCGGGGAGCTGTTTTTT
TRBV11-1	TRBD2	NA	TRBJ2-1	CASSLTSGGGGEQFF	TGTGCCAGCAGCTTGACTAGCGGGGGCGGGGGGGAGCAGTTCTTC
TRBV6-6	NA	NA	TRBJ1-2	CASSRTPFYGYTF	TGTGCCAGCAGCCGTACTCCCTTTTATGGCTACACCTTC
TRBV27	NA	NA	TRBJ1-1	CASSLVRSNTEAFF	TGTGCCAGCAGTTTAGTTCGGTCGAACACTGAAGCTTTCTTT
TRBV30	NA	NA	TRBJ1-3	CAWTAGNTIYF	TGTGCCTGGACAGCTGGAAACACCATATATTTT
TRBV7-9	TRBD2	NA	TRBJ2-1	CASSLSSGRYHEQFF	TGTGCCAGCAGCTTATCTAGCGGGAGATACCATGAGCAGTTCTTC
TRBV19	TRBD1	NA	TRBJ1-1	CASSVGTGQGNTEAFF	TGTGCCAGTAGTGTTGGGACAGGGCAAGGGAACACTGAAGCTTTCTTT
TRBV18	TRBD2	NA	TRBJ2-3	CASSPSPRRGLPDTQYF	TGTGCCAGCTCACCAAGTCCTCGGCGGGGGTTGCCAGATACGCAGTATTTT
TRBV6-5	NA	NA	TRBJ2-2	CASNIAAGELFF	TGTGCCAGCAATATAGCGGCCGGGGAGCTGTTTTTT
TRBV6-4	NA	few	TRBJ2-2	CASSDTESSGELFF	TGTGCCAGCAGTGACACCGAGAGTTCCGGGGAGCTGTTTTTT